This TCR beta chain is from a study of shared clonotypes between healthy human individuals. Sequenced by immunoSEQ multiplex PCR; TCRdb stores in-frame clones only, minus some. The table has roughly 2,300,000 clones, roughly 92% seen once; the top ten hold 0.37%. Concerning this clone: The antigen is not known. Other nucleotide sequences from this sample produce the same CDR3.

Study-level findings and limits: A few donors had roughly 5% of their naive CD4 clonotypes in common. Estimated richness was generally greater in naive than memory subsets.

CDR1 and CDR2 from the germline V gene are MDHEN and SYDVKM. The V gene lost 2 bases and the J gene lost 0 bases, with 10 bases spanning the gap. The CDR3 contains 15 residues. Source material: naive CD4+ T cells from PBMCs. Regarding subset: CD45RA+ positively selected. The chain has TRBV28 and TRBJ1-2; D gene ambiguous. The receptor's source is a man aged 18 to 29 in good health. Some clones in this sample may be carry-over from other donors' samples. The CDR3 bases are TGTGCCAGCAGTTTAGGGCGGAGAGCTAACTATGGCTACACCTTC. Its translation is CASSLGRRANYGYTF.